The clone carrying this T cell receptor (beta chain) was detected only a few times. The antigen is unknown. The sample comes from a study of cytomegalovirus exposure and HLA in healthy donors. Findings of the study overall: Judged likely to be a sequencing artifact was a cluster of highly shared sequence variants. For most TCR beta V segments, an earlier analysis put the productive rate at about 87% or about 30% of the time. Analysis was carried out at a later point, and it linked a missense DCLRE1C variant to TCR beta V- and J-gene trimming.

The PCR used 60 Vbeta and 13 Jbeta primers. TCRdb keeps only in-frame clones here, not all; method: immunoSEQ multiplex PCR. Altogether about 82,000 clones are present, roughly a tenth being singletons, with the ten largest covering about 24%. CDR3 length equals 14 residues. The V and J ends lost 9 bases and 3 bases, in that order; junction bases with no gene match: 9. Per the germline V gene, CDR1 is MDHEN and CDR2 is SYDVKM. The chain employs TRBV28 and TRBJ2-3; 7 nucleotides agree with TRBD2. The receptor's source is a man between 60 and 75 years old in good health and CMV-seropositive. The sample consisted of PBMCs. This CDR3 is CASHFGGSTDTQYF. The CDR3 DNA sequence: TGTGCCAGTCACTTCGGGGGGTCAACAGATACGCAGTATTTT.